One sample yielded the 24 T cell receptor beta chains listed below, sequenced in a study of patients and donors after allogeneic stem cell transplantation. Each CDR3 protein is one row after TCRdb ran MiXCR on the RT-PCR reads. The table records about 110,000 distinct CDR3 sequences, roughly 35% of them present only once. Sequencing was performed on blood, either unsorted or a sorted T cell fraction (not recorded which). The receptors were gathered from a human donor who was either an allogeneic HSCT recipient or a stem cell or donor lymphocyte infusion donor (not recorded which). It is not recorded whose cells these are; they may come from a transplant donor.

The chain has TRBV20-1 and TRBJ2-1, with unresolved D. V lost 4 bases and J 9 bases, leaving 10 bases between the germline ends. The CDR3 consists of 11 residues. Germline CDR1 and CDR2: DFQATT and SNEGSKA (reference sequence). CDR3 in amino acids: CSATVLVEQFF. In DNA, the CDR3 is TGCAGTGCTACCGTCTTAGTTGAGCAGTTCTTC.

As concerns this clonotype: Because it lacks the conserved phenylalanine or tryptophan at the end, this CDR3 is likely a read error. J is TRBJ1-6 and V is TRBV20-1; perhaps TRBD1 as D (6 bases). Trimming removed 0 bases at V and 0 bases at J, with 9 bases between. The CDR3 is made up of 16 amino acids. In germline, CDR1 is DFQATT, CDR2 SNEGSKA (reference sequence). Here the CDR3 reads CSARDRGSSYNSPLHL. CDR3 in DNA: TGCAGTGCTAGAGATAGGGGGAGCTCCTATAATTCACCCCTCCACTTG.

This clonotype was observed a handful of times. The J gene is TRBJ1-2, the V gene TRBV27, with D unresolved. Trimming took 6 bases from V and 4 from J, leaving 15 bases between them. There are 14 residues in the CDR3. CDR1 is MNHEY, CDR2 SMNVEV, per germline (reference sequence). The CDR3 sequence is CASRRGGGFYGYTF. Written as DNA, the CDR3 is TGTGCCAGCAGACGAGGAGGAGGCTTCTATGGCTACACCTTC.

The rearrangement uses TRBV24-1 and TRBJ2-1, with TRBD2 matching over 14 bases. V was clipped by 0 bases and J by 8 bases; unmatched bases: 2. The CDR3 has 16 amino acids. CDR1 is KGHDR and CDR2 is SFDVKD in the germline V gene. The CDR3 region has the DNA TGTGCCACCAGTGATTTGGGACTAGCGGGAGGACATGAGCAGTTCTTC. Translating gives CATSDLGLAGGHEQFF.

A few counts support this clonotype. The chain links TRBV10-3 to TRBJ2-7, with D perhaps matching TRBD1 or TRBD2 (5 bases each). CDR1 is ENHRY, CDR2 SYGVKD, per germline. The CDR3 has 15 residues. Trimming pared 1 base from V and 9 bases from J, leaving 19 bases between. The CDR3 is CAISEWTGTPARQYF. The CDR3 DNA reads as TGTGCCATCAGTGAGTGGACCGGGACCCCGGCACGGCAGTACTTC.

The chain couples TRBV18 to TRBJ1-5; D not resolved. This CDR3 spans 15 amino acids. The V and J ends lost 2 bases and 10 bases respectively, with 18 bases between them. CDR1 is KGHSH and CDR2 is LQKENI in the germline V gene. Here the CDR3 reads CASSPGLFGDRPQHF. The CDR3 DNA is TGTGCCAGCTCACCAGGCCTATTCGGTGATCGACCCCAGCATTTT.

This clonotype was recorded a few times. This chain connects TRBV5-4 to TRBJ2-2; no clear D. Trimming left V 3 bases short and J 5 bases short, with 11 bases between. This CDR3 contains 14 residues. Germline CDR1 and CDR2: SGHNT and YYREEE (reference sequence). The CDR3 DNA reads TGTGCCAGCAGCTCCCTGCAGTATACCGGGGAGCTGTTTTTT. Translation: CASSSLQYTGELFF.

This clonotype was seen a handful of times. The genes are TRBV6-5 and TRBJ1-6; 7 bases agree with TRBD1. The CDR3 length is 16 residues. Germline loops: CDR1 MNHEY, CDR2 SVGAGI. Trimming removed 5 bases from V and 7 bases from J; junction bases left unmatched: 11. The CDR3 reads CASSPQGGATNSPLHF. In DNA, the CDR3 is TGTGCCAGCAGTCCCCAGGGGGGGGCAACGAATTCACCCCTCCACTTT.

This clonotype was counted ten times or more. The rearrangement joins TRBV29-1 to TRBJ1-1; D unresolved. The CDR3 is 12 amino acids. Trimming stripped 2 bases from V and 7 bases from J, with 11 bases between. The germline V gene has CDR1 SQVTM and CDR2 ANQGSEA. The chain's CDR3 is CSVELDTHEAFF. DNA for the CDR3: TGCAGCGTTGAACTCGACACCCATGAAGCTTTCTTT. The whole variable domain, remainder taken from reference TRBV29-1 and TRBJ1-1, is SAVISQKPSRDICQRGTSLTIQCQVDSQVTMMFWYRQQPGQSLTLIATANQGSEATYESGFVIDKFPISRPNLTFSTLTVSNMSPEDSSIYLCSVELDTHEAFFGQGTRLTVV.

This clonotype has ten or more counts. This chain links TRBV20-1 with TRBJ1-2, with D perhaps TRBD1 (5 bases). This CDR3 is 14 amino acids long. With 0 bases removed from V and 8 bases from J, the gap between germline ends came to 16 bases. Germline CDR1 and CDR2: DFQATT and SNEGSKA (reference sequence). The CDR3 protein is CSARDTRGGDGYTF. For the CDR3, the DNA is TGCAGTGCTAGAGACACCCGGGGGGGAGACGGCTACACCTTC.

This chain connects TRBV14 to TRBJ1-4, with D hard to call. The CDR3 is 16 amino acids. The germline gives CDR1 SGHDN, CDR2 FVKESK. V shed 1 base and J shed 5 bases, with 14 bases lying between them. The CDR3 coding sequence is TGTGCCAGCAGCCAAGGTTGGCAACTGGGGAATGAAAAACTGTTTTTT. Protein sequence: CASSQGWQLGNEKLFF.

The V gene is TRBV9, the J gene TRBJ2-2, with D tentatively TRBD2 (7 bases). V lost 4 bases and J 7 bases, leaving 17 bases between the germline ends. The CDR3 sequence is 15 residues long. Germline V CDR1 and CDR2: SGDLS, YYNGEE. In nucleotides, the CDR3 is TGTGCCAGCAGCACCCATGCGGGGGCAGGCGGGGAGCTGTTTTTT. It codes for CASSTHAGAGGELFF.

There are a few counts of this clonotype. The V call is TRBV10-3, the J call TRBJ2-3; 11 bases align to TRBD2. Looked up from germline, CDR1 is ENHRY and CDR2 is SYGVKD. The V and J ends lost 9 bases and 1 base, in that order; junction bases with no gene match: 12. CDR3 length equals 17 residues. CDR3 residues: CAISAASGRQGTDTQYF. The CDR3 nucleotides read TGTGCCATTTCGGCCGCTAGCGGGAGGCAAGGCACAGATACGCAGTATTTT.

This chain joins TRBV5-1 and TRBJ2-1, with TRBD2 identical over 9 bases. The CDR3 has 13 amino acids. Germline-derived CDR1 and CDR2 are SGHRS and YFSETQ. V lost 5 bases, J lost 5 bases, and 2 bases stayed unmatched. As DNA, the CDR3 is TGCGCCAGCAGGGCTAGCGGGAACAATGAGCAGTTCTTC. Residues: CASRASGNNEQFF.

The chain carries TRBV28 and TRBJ1-2; the match to TRBD1 covers 7 bases. The CDR3 has 14 amino acids. V was pared by 10 bases and J by 3 bases, with 11 bases of the junction left unmatched. In germline, CDR1 is MDHEN, CDR2 SYDVKM. Written as DNA, the CDR3 is TGTGCCACCTCACCGGGACAGAGCCACTATGGCTACACCTTC. This sequence encodes CATSPGQSHYGYTF.

The chain couples TRBV20-1 to TRBJ2-1; perhaps TRBD1 as D (6 bases). Trimming removed 1 base from V and 8 bases from J, with 12 bases in between. Germline CDR1 is DFQATT and CDR2 is SNEGSKA (reference sequence). The CDR3 extends over 13 amino acids. CDR3 loop: CSARAEGGYEQFF. CDR3 DNA: TGCAGTGCTAGAGCCGAAGGGGGTTATGAGCAGTTCTTC.

V usage is TRBV6-1 and J usage is TRBJ1-5; D is uncertain. CDR1 and CDR2 from the germline V gene are MNHNS and SASEGT. The CDR3 runs to 17 residues. V shed 5 bases and J shed 0 bases, with 17 bases lying between them. As DNA, the CDR3 is TGTGCCAGCAGTACAGAACTACAGAATTATAGCAATCAGCCCCAGCATTTT. Its translation: CASSTELQNYSNQPQHF.

V usage is TRBV4-3 and J usage is TRBJ2-7; 11 bases line up with TRBD2. There are 16 residues in the CDR3. Germline assignment: CDR1 LGHNA and CDR2 YSLEER. After removal of 3 bases from V and 5 bases from J, the junction contained 9 bases not matched to a gene. CDR3 amino acids: CASSQHSGRAGDEQYF. In nucleotides, the CDR3 is TGCGCCAGCAGCCAGCATAGCGGGAGGGCCGGGGACGAGCAGTACTTC.

The rearrangement joins TRBV10-3 to TRBJ2-2; perhaps TRBD1 as D (5 bases). The CDR3 sequence is 15 residues long. Germline loops: CDR1 ENHRY, CDR2 SYGVKD. Trimming stripped 4 bases from V and 0 bases from J, with 9 bases between. DNA of the CDR3: TGTGCCATCAGTGGGGGCGGCACGAACACCGGGGAGCTGTTTTTT. It yields the protein CAISGGGTNTGELFF.

CDR3 protein: CASNLNPNTEAFF. The DNA of the CDR3 is TGTGCCAGCAATTTGAATCCGAACACTGAAGCTTTCTTT. The V call is TRBV12-3 or TRBV12-4, the J call TRBJ1-1, with D uncertain. The CDR3 loop spans 13 amino acids. V was pared by 7 bases and J by 1 base, with 10 bases between.

This clonotype has only a few counts. CDR3 in DNA: TGCAGTGCTGTGGGACAGGGGGCAGGAGGCACTGAAGCTTTCTTT. This translates into CSAVGQGAGGTEAFF. The genes are TRBV20-1 and TRBJ1-1; 12 positions agree with TRBD1. CDR3 size: 15 residues. CDR1 and CDR2 (germline): DFQATT, SNEGSKA (reference sequence). With 5 bases clipped from V and 4 bases from J, the junction kept 8 bases outside the gene matches.

The J gene is TRBJ2-7, the V gene TRBV29-1; TRBD2 agrees at 10 bases. CDR1 and CDR2 (germline): SQVTM, ANQGSEA. The CDR3 has 12 residues. The J segment lost 13 bases and the V segment lost 2 bases, leaving 8 bases of the junction unmatched. The CDR3 DNA is TGCAGCGTTGAAAGCTCTAGCGGGGGAGATTACTTC. It encodes CSVESSSGGDYF.

The genes are TRBV18 and TRBJ1-4; tentative D call: TRBD1 (6 bases). This CDR3 contains 15 residues. CDR1 and CDR2 (germline): KGHSH, LQKENI. The germline V and J ends were trimmed by 3 bases and 6 bases, with 14 bases remaining between them. The CDR3 spells CASSPDRTNYEKLFF. The DNA for the CDR3 is TGTGCCAGCTCACCTGACAGGACTAACTATGAAAAACTGTTTTTT.

The V call is TRBV20-1, the J call TRBJ2-1; 7 nucleotides match TRBD2. There are 15 residues in the CDR3. Germline-derived CDR1 and CDR2 are DFQATT and SNEGSKA (reference sequence). V lost 0 bases to trimming and J lost 6 bases; unmatched junction nucleotides: 8. The CDR3 here is CSARDGGRAGNEQFF. In nucleotides, the CDR3 is TGCAGTGCTAGAGATGGAGGGAGGGCCGGCAATGAGCAGTTCTTC.